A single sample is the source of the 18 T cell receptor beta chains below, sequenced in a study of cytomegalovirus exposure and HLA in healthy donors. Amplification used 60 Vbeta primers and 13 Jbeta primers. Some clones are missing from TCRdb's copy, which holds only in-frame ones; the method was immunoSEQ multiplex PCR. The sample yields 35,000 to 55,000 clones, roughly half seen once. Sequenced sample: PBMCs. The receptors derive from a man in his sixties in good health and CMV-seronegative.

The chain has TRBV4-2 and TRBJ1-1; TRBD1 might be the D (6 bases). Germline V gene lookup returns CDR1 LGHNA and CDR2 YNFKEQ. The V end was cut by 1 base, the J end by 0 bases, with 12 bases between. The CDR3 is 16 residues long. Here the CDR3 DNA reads TGTGCCAGCAGCCAAGCAACGGACAGAATGAACACTGAAGCTTTCTTT. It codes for CASSQATDRMNTEAFF.

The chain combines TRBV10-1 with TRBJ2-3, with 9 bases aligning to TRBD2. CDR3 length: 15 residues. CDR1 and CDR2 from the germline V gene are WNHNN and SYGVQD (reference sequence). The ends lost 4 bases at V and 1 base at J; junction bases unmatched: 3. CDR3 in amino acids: CASSGTSARTDTQYF. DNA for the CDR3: TGCGCCAGCAGTGGGACTAGCGCTCGCACAGATACGCAGTATTTT.

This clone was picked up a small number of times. The CDR3 region has the DNA TGCGCCAGCAGGGACGACAGGGGAAGGTGTGACACTGAAGCTTTCTTT. Translating gives CASRDDRGRCDTEAFF. The gene calls are TRBV23-1 and TRBJ1-1; 8 bases line up with TRBD1. TRBV23-1 is known as an ORF, though its function is uncertain. With V trimmed by 6 bases and J by 3 bases, 12 bases remained unmatched. The CDR3 length is 16 residues.

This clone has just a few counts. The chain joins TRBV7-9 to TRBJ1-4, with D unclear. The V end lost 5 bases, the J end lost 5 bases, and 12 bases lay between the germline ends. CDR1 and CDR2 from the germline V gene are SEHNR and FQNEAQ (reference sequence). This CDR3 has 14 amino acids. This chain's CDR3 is CASSPPTGNEKLFF. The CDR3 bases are TGTGCCAGCAGCCCCCCAACCGGGAATGAAAAACTGTTTTTT.

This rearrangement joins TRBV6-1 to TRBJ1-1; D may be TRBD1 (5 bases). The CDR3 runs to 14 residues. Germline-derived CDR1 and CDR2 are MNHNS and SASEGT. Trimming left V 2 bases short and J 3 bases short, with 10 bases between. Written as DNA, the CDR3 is TGTGCCAGCAGTGAAAGGGGTAGGGACACTGAAGCTTTCTTT. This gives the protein CASSERGRDTEAFF.

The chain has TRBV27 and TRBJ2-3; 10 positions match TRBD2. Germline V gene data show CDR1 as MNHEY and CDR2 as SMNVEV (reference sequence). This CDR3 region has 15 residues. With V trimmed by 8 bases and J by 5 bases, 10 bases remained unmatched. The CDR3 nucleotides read TGTGCCAGCGGATTAATCGGACTAGCGGAAGATACGCAGTATTTT. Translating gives CASGLIGLAEDTQYF.

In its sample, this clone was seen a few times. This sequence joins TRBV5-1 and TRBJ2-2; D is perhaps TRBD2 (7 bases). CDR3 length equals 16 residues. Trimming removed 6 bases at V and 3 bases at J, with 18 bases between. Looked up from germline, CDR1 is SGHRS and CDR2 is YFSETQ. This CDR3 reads CASTQGPGGDTGELFF. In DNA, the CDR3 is TGCGCCAGCACCCAAGGTCCGGGGGGCGACACCGGGGAGCTGTTTTTT.

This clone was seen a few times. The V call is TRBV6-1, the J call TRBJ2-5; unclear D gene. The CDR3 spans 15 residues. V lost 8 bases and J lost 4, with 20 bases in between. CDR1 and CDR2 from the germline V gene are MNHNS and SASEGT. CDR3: CASGWNSLRGETQYF. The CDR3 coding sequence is TGTGCCAGCGGATGGAACTCCCTTAGAGGAGAGACCCAGTACTTC.

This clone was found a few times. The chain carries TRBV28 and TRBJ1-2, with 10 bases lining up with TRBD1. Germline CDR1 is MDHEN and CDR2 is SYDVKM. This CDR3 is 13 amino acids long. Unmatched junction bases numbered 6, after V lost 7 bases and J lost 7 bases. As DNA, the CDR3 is TGTGCCAGCAACGTGGACAGGGGGTCTGGCTACACCTTC. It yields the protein CASNVDRGSGYTF.

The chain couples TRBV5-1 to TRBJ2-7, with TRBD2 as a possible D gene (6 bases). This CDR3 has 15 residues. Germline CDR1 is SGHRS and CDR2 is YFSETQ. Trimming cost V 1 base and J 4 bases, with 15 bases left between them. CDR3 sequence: CASSLQLAIGYEQYF. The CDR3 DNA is TGCGCCAGCAGCTTGCAACTAGCAATCGGGTACGAGCAGTACTTC.

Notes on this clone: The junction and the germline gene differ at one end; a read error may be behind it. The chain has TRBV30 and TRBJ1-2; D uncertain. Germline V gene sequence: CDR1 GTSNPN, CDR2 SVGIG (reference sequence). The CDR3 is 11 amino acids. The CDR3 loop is CAWRGSGGYTF. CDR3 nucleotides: TGTGCCTGGAGGGGTAGTGGAGGCTACACTTTC. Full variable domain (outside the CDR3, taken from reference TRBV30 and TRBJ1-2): SQTIHQWPATLVQPVGSPLSLECTVEGTSNPNLYWYRQAAGRGLQLLFYSVGIGQISSEVPQNLSASRPQDRQFILSSKKLLLSDSGFYLCAWRGSGGYTFGSGTRLTVV.

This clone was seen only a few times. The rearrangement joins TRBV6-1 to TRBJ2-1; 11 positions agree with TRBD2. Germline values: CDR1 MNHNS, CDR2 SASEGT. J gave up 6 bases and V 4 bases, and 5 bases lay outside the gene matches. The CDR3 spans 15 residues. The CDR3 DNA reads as TGTGCCAGCAGTGTTCGACTAGCGGGGAGCAATGAGCAGTTCTTC. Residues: CASSVRLAGSNEQFF.

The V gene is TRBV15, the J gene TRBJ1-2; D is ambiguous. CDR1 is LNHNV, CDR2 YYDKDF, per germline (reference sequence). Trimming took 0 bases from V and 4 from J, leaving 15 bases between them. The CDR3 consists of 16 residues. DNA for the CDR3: TGTGCCACCAGCAGAGATTCGGGGAAGAGGGTCTATGGCTACACCTTC. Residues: CATSRDSGKRVYGYTF.

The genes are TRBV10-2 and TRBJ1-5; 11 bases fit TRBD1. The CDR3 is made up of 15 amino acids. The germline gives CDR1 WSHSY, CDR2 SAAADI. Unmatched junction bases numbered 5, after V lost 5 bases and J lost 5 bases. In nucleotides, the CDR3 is TGCGCCAGCAGTTGGACAGGGGGCGCGGATCAGCCCCAGCATTTT. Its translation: CASSWTGGADQPQHF.

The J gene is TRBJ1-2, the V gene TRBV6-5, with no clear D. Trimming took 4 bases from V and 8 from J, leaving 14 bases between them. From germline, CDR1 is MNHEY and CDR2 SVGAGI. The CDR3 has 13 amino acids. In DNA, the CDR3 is TGTGCCAGCAGTTCCATTACGGCCGGGGGCTACACCTTC. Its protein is CASSSITAGGYTF.

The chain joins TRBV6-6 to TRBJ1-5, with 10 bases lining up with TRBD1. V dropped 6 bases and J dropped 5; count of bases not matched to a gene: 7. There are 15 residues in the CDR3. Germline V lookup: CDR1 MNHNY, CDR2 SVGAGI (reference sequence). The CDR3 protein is CASSEDRGPDQPQHF. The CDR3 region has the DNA TGTGCCAGCAGCGAAGACAGGGGGCCAGATCAGCCCCAGCATTTT.

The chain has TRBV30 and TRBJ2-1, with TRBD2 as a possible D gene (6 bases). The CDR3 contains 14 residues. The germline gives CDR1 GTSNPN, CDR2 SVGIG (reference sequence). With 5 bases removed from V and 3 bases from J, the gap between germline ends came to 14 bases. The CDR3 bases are TGTGCCTGGGCCCACCGGGACTTCTACAATGAGCAGTTCTTC. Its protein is CAWAHRDFYNEQFF.

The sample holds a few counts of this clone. CDR3 DNA sequence: TGTGCCAGCAGCTTTGACACGAACACTGAAGCTTTCTTT. This gives the protein CASSFDTNTEAFF. The gene calls are TRBV7-3 and TRBJ1-1; D unresolved. Germline CDR1 SGHTA, CDR2 FQGTGA. V was shortened by 3 bases and J by 1 base, with 6 bases between the two germline ends. CDR3 size: 13 residues.